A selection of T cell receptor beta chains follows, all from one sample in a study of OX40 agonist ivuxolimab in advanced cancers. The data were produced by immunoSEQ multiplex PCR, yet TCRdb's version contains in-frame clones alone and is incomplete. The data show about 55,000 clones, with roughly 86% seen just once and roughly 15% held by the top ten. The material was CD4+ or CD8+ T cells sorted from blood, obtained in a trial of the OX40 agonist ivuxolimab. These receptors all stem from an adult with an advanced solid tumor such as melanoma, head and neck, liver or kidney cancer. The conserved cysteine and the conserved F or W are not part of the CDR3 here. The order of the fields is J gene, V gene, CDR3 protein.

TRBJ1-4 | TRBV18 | ASSPGLTGFLPTNEKLF
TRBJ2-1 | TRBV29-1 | SVEGTGEGAYNEQF
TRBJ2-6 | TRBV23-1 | ASSIGRSQQSRANVLT
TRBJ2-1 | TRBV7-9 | ASSLVVGSEQF
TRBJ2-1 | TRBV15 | ATGERLPYNEQF
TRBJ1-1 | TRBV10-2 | ASSGAGRAEAF
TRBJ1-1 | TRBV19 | ASTATGGYTEAF
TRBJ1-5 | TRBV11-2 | ASSKGAYPNQPQH
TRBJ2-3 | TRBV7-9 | ASSSLGPQY
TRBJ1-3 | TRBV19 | ASSIDWFRTTGNTIY
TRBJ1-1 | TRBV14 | ASSPPGMNTEAF
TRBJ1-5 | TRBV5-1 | ASRPEGGSGQPQH
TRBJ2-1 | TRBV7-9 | ASSQQGWNEQF
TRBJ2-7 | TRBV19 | ASSAPGTTYEQY
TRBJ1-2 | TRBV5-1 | ASSFARSYGYT
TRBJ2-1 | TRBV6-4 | ASSDATSGYNEQF
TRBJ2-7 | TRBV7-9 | ASSGKQGLSYEQY
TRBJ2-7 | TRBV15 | ATSREGTGQGPTYEQY
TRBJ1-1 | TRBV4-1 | ASSQDNRGLWLTTEAF
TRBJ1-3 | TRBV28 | ASSFDGFSGNTIY
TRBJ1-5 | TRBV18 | ASSPGQGRISGQPQH
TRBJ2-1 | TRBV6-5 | ASSSQLAGGRNEQF
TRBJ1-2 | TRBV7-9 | ASSPGRLADGYT
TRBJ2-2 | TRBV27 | ASSTLAGEDTGELF
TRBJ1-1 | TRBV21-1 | ASSTNNQGMNTEAF
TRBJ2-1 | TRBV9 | ASSTRQVSYNEQF
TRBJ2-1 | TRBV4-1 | ASSQGWGLVGEQF
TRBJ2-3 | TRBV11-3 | ASSPDGLATDTQY
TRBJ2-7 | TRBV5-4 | ASSQDAQNFDEQY
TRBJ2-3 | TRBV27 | ASSSTGTAPHTQY
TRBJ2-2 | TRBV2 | ASSVLGPLNTGELF
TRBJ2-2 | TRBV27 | ASLENLNTGELF
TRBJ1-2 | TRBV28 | ASSLWASYT
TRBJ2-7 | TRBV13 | ASSSRLDTYEQY
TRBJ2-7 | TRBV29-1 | SVEGMSGSTYEQY
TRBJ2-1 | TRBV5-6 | ASSLWGTSGRAGNEQF
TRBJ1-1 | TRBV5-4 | ASSPVRGSVEAF
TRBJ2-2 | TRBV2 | ASRQEHGELF
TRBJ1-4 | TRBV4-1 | ASSPPRQGEREKLF
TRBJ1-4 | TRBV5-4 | ASSFGGIDNEKLF
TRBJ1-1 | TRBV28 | ASSRNGTPRNTEAF
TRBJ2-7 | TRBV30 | AWTGAEQY
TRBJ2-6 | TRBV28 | ASRGRGFSGANVLT
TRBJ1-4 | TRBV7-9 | ASSWGSLNEKLF
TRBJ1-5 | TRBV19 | ASSISWGHRNQPQH
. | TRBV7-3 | ASSQSGREGYEQY
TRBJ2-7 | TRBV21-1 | ASSKIPVGGAPNEQY
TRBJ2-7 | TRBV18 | ASSATSHDYEQY
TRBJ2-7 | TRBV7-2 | ASSLAVNYEQY
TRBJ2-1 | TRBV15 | ATSRDHRQGLNNEQF
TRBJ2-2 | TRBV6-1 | ASSARDTGELF
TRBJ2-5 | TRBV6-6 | ASSYYEGSHQETQY
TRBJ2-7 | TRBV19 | ASSTQSGRGYEQY